This T cell receptor beta chain was sequenced in a study of cytomegalovirus exposure and HLA in healthy donors. The count of this clone is one. What it binds is unknown. The study's findings and limits: In a later analysis, around 18,000 TCR beta sequences were associated with HLA alleles at 0.05 false discovery rate.

A multiplex PCR was run with 60 Vbeta primers and 13 Jbeta primers. Sequencing used immunoSEQ multiplex PCR; TCRdb keeps in-frame clones, though not all of them. Of 150,000 or so clones in the sample, about four fifths are singletons; the top ten hold more than 0.35%. The CDR3 has 15 residues. Germline V gives CDR1 MNHEY, CDR2 SVGAGI. The V end was cut by 4 bases, the J end by 6 bases, with 16 bases between. Sequenced material: PBMCs. The gene calls are TRBV6-5 and TRBJ2-1, with a tentative D call TRBD1 (6 bases). This sequence was found in a boy aged 2 to 10 in good health and CMV-seronegative. The CDR3 bases are TGTGCCAGCAGTTTAATACAGGGATCTGGCAATGAGCAGTTCTTC. Translation gives CASSLIQGSGNEQFF.